The present T cell receptor (beta chain) was sequenced within a study of identical twins. Study-wide findings and caveats: The models gave estimates that fell short of the out-of-frame TCR alpha sharing seen in monozygotic twins. The authors drew conclusions from cross-sectional statistical analysis rather than following the same donors. In cord blood, abundant beta clonotypes had fewer insertions; memory showed no trend.

Germline CDR1 is ENHRY and CDR2 is SYGVKD. V lost 0 bases and J 12 bases, leaving 17 bases between the germline ends. This CDR3 has 14 residues. The sample holds many counts of this clonotype. As yet, its antigen is unknown. TCRdb re-analysed the 5' RACE reads in MiXCR, keeping a single row per CDR3 protein. The sample gives approximately 260,000 distinct CDR3 sequences, approximately 8.6% of which show up once; over 2.5% is in the top ten. The same sample was also used in a study of yellow fever vaccine responses in identical twins.

This clonotype originated in a woman aged 18 to 35 in good health. The chain joins TRBV10-3 to TRBJ1-1; TRBD1 is a possible D gene (6 bases). The specimen was CD8+ T cells sorted from blood. CDR3 sequence (DNA): TGTGCCATCAGTGAGTCCGGGGCAGGGGACTTGACTTTCTTT. It specifies CAISESGAGDLTFF.